The clone carrying this T cell receptor beta chain appeared once. What it recognizes is unknown. Unique molecular identifiers were built into the TCR beta cDNA libraries. T cells, 1 to 10 million of them, yielded roughly 550,000 cDNA molecules. Each CDR3 protein is one row after TCRdb ran MiXCR on the PCR reads. The data hold 350,000 to 450,000 distinct CDR3 sequences, with roughly 35% observed a single time. This sample was taken from a study of post-analysis software for immune sequencing data. For the study at large: The disease courses covered relapsing-remitting, secondary progressive and progressive-relapsing multiple sclerosis.

Germline CDR1 and CDR2: LGHDT and YNNKEL (reference sequence). The length of the CDR3 is 15 residues. The V and J ends lost 1 base and 0 bases respectively, with 9 bases between them. Overall study findings and caveats: Diversity measured as normalized Chao1 was significantly lower in multiple sclerosis patients than in controls. Strong co-clustering by F measure was seen for same-batch samples. Elevated frequency relative to controls characterized several TRBV segments in patients, TRBV5-6, TRBV5-1 and TRBV20-1 among them.

Material: blood. The chain has TRBV3-1 and TRBJ2-5; D is uncertain. This TCR was sampled from a girl aged 5-17 years with multiple sclerosis. The CDR3 loop is CASSQGHIYQETQYF. Here the CDR3 DNA reads TGTGCCAGCAGCCAAGGGCACATCTACCAAGAGACCCAGTACTTC.